This T cell receptor (beta chain) was documented in a study of blood T cells in healthy people across ages. Overall study results and limits: The percentage of naive T cells correlated strongly with TCR beta diversity.

Notes on this clonotype: No antigen is known for it.

The CDR3 length is 15 residues. V lost 3 bases to trimming and J lost 10 bases, with 18 bases between them. PCR was performed a second time for 7 to 11 cycles using a sample-barcoded 5' primer and a J-beta primer mix. Through a template-switch adaptor with 12 random nucleotides, each cDNA molecule received a tag. TCRdb analysed the 5' RACE reads with MiXCR anew, one entry per CDR3 protein. The top ten clones hold around 4% of a sample with approximately 1.5 million distinct CDR3 sequences, approximately 42% of them seen once. There were healthy Caucasian individuals from Russia, aged roughly 6 to 100, serving as donors. PBMCs, at least 7 million per sample, were isolated.

This receptor was taken from a woman in her late teens or twenties in good health. Sample: blood. The chain recombines TRBV12-3 or TRBV12-4 with TRBJ1-4, with D possibly TRBD1 on 6 matching bases. The CDR3 sequence: CASSLGGGASGKLFF. CDR3 nucleotide sequence: TGTGCCAGCAGTTTGGGAGGGGGGGCAAGCGGAAAACTGTTTTTT.